This T cell receptor (beta chain) was sequenced during a study of cytomegalovirus exposure and HLA in healthy donors. Study overall: Roughly 86 million unique TCRs from HLA-typed donors made up an early data release.

The PCR made use of 60 Vbeta and 13 Jbeta primers. Assay: immunoSEQ multiplex PCR; the TCRdb copy retains only in-frame clones and omits some. The table records roughly 150,000 clones, about 75% of them present only once. To note about this clone: What it recognizes is unknown.

Each donor was healthy, and each was a bone marrow donor. Donors were nominally healthy when sampled, though unrecorded immune exposures were likely. Study findings and constraints: Follow-up analysis found HLA locus-dependent TCR association rates, highest for DRB1 and lowest for HLA-C.

The V gene lost 2 bases and the J gene lost 0 bases, with 8 bases spanning the gap. Germline assignment: CDR1 SGHDT and CDR2 YYEEEE. The CDR3 consists of 14 residues. The sample consisted of PBMCs. The TCR sequence derives from a woman under 40 in good health and CMV-seronegative. This chain uses TRBV5-6 with TRBJ1-1; D unclear. In nucleotides, the CDR3 is TGTGCCAGCAGCTTTCAGGCGTTGAACACTGAAGCTTTCTTT. Translated: CASSFQALNTEAFF.